The 8 T cell receptor beta chains presented below share a single source sample, sequenced in a study of blood T cell repertoires in COVID-19. Clones were read by immunoSEQ multiplex PCR, and TCRdb kept only the in-frame ones, dropping some. Of about 300,000 clones detected, around 86% appear once; the ten largest clones hold 3.5% to 5%. The specimen was PBMCs or T cells enriched from blood (not recorded which). Receptors were obtained from a man younger than 45 who had recovered from COVID-19.

This chain links TRBV10-2 with TRBJ2-1, with TRBD2 matching 7 bases. The CDR3 totals 13 residues. CDR1 and CDR2 (germline): WSHSY, SAAADI. V shed 8 bases and J 2 bases; nucleotides not matched to a gene: 3. The CDR3 sequence: CASFGGAYNEQFF. The CDR3 nucleotides read TGCGCCAGCTTTGGGGGGGCCTACAATGAGCAGTTCTTC.

The rearrangement uses TRBV11-3 and TRBJ2-6; D is possibly TRBD2 (5 bases). CDR1 and CDR2 (germline): SGHNT, YENEEA. The CDR3 length is 15 residues. Trimming removed 4 bases at V and 0 bases at J, with 7 bases between. The CDR3 DNA follows: TGTGCCAGCAGCTCCCGGGACTCTGGGGCCAACGTCCTGACTTTC. Translating gives CASSSRDSGANVLTF.

The chain employs TRBV11-2 and TRBJ1-5, with no clear D. CDR3 length: 15 residues. The V end lost 4 bases, the J end lost 2 bases, and 12 bases lay between the germline ends. Germline loops: CDR1 SGHAT, CDR2 FQNNGV. DNA of the CDR3: TGTGCCAGCAGCTCCCAACCCTCAGGCAATCAGCCCCAGCATTTT. Amino acids: CASSSQPSGNQPQHF.

This clone was seen only a few times. This sequence joins TRBV27 and TRBJ1-4, with 8 positions matching TRBD1. The CDR3 is 11 residues long. Germline CDR1 MNHEY, CDR2 SMNVEV (reference sequence). Trimming removed 4 bases from V and 13 bases from J; junction bases left unmatched: 2. Written as DNA, the CDR3 is TGTGCCAGCAGTTCAGGACAGGGACTGTTTTTT. The encoded protein is CASSSGQGLFF.

The gene calls are TRBV19 and TRBJ1-1, with no clear D. Germline V CDR1 and CDR2: LNHDA, SQIVND (reference sequence). V lost 3 bases, J lost 1 base, and 6 bases lay in between. The CDR3 spans 13 residues. CDR3 loop: CASSIGQNTEAFF. The DNA for the CDR3 is TGTGCCAGTAGTATTGGGCAGAACACTGAAGCTTTCTTT.

The chain employs TRBV11-2 and TRBJ2-3, with TRBD2 matching 7 bases. With V trimmed by 3 bases and J by 1 base, 1 base remained unmatched. In germline, CDR1 is SGHAT, CDR2 FQNNGV. The CDR3 covers 14 residues. CDR3 loop: CASSFLAGTDTQYF. CDR3 nucleotides: TGTGCCAGCAGCTTCCTAGCGGGCACAGATACGCAGTATTTT.

CDR3: CASSAGAGTEAFF. The CDR3 DNA sequence: TGTGCCAGCAGCGCAGGGGCTGGTACTGAAGCTTTCTTT. The rearrangement links TRBV9 to TRBJ1-1; perhaps TRBD1 as D (6 bases). Germline assignment: CDR1 SGDLS and CDR2 YYNGEE. The CDR3 totals 13 residues. V lost 3 bases to trimming and J lost 5 bases, with 11 bases between them.

The genes are TRBV2 and TRBJ2-5; TRBD2 matches 11 bases. Germline CDR1 and CDR2: SNHLY and FYNNEI. The length of the CDR3 is 16 residues. The ends lost 9 bases at V and 5 bases at J; junction bases unmatched: 14. Here the CDR3 reads CASGTLAGGPLETQYF. CDR3 DNA: TGTGCCAGTGGGACCTTAGCGGGAGGGCCTTTGGAGACCCAGTACTTC.